This is a list of T cell receptor beta chains from one sample in a study of cytomegalovirus exposure and HLA in healthy donors. Generated by immunoSEQ multiplex PCR, the TCRdb table keeps only in-frame clones and is missing some. This sample has approximately 170,000 clones; more than 65% occur once, and the top ten carry about 3%. The sequenced sample was PBMCs. All receptors come from a woman aged 40 to 50 in good health and CMV-seropositive. Each CDR3 is given with its conserved first and last residue. A D gene is named only where the DNA matches it firmly. Clone size is given for some rows only: seen once, a few or many times, or a class if the clone is expanded.

d_call	j_call	v_call	clone_size	cdr3_nt	cdr3_aa
TRBD1	TRBJ2-7	TRBV9	few	TGTGCCAGCAGCGACCCACAGGGGCGACTACGCGAGCAGTACTTC	CASSDPQGRLREQYF
TRBD1	TRBJ1-1	TRBV6-6	NA	TGTGCCACCTCCGGACAGGGGGGTTACACTGAAGCTTTCTTT	CATSGQGGYTEAFF
TRBD2	TRBJ2-5	TRBV7-9	NA	TGTGCCAGCAGCTTTTTGCGGGGGGGCCGAGGAGAGACCCAGTACTTC	CASSFLRGGRGETQYF
TRBD2	TRBJ2-3	TRBV10-3	NA	TGTGCCATCAGTGTGTTCCTACTAGCGGGAGGGACAGATACGCAGTATTTT	CAISVFLLAGGTDTQYF
NA	TRBJ1-2	TRBV4-3	NA	TGCGCCAGCAGCCAAGATGGGGGCAGAGCCTATGGCTACACCTTC	CASSQDGGRAYGYTF
TRBD1	TRBJ2-1	TRBV4-1	NA	TGCGCCAGCAGCCAGCGGACAGGGGATGAGCAGTTCTTC	CASSQRTGDEQFF
TRBD1	TRBJ2-1	TRBV7-9	few	TGTGCCAGCAGCTCGGACAGGGTCGGCTACTCCTACAATGAGCAGTTCTTC	CASSSDRVGYSYNEQFF
TRBD1	TRBJ2-3	TRBV7-2	NA	TGTGCCAGCAGCGTACAGGGGGGCACAGATACGCAGTATTTT	CASSVQGGTDTQYF
TRBD1	TRBJ2-1	TRBV29-1	NA	TGCAGCGCAAGGACAGGGTACAATGAGCAGTTCTTC	CSARTGYNEQFF
TRBD1	TRBJ2-7	TRBV7-2	NA	TGTGCCAGCAGCACTGACAGGGGACACTACGAGCAGTACTTC	CASSTDRGHYEQYF
NA	TRBJ1-1	TRBV15	NA	TGTGCCACCAGCAGAGAACGGGGGGGTCGGGACACTGAAGCTTTCTTT	CATSRERGGRDTEAFF
NA	TRBJ2-5	TRBV5-6	NA	TGTGCCAGCAGAACTCCGGGGGACCAGTCCGGGGAGACCCAGTACTTC	CASRTPGDQSGETQYF
NA	TRBJ2-2	TRBV7-3	few	TGTGCCAGCAGCCCCAGGGGACCTAACACCGGGGAGCTGTTTTTT	CASSPRGPNTGELFF
TRBD2	TRBJ2-1	TRBV27	once	TGTGCCAGCAGTGAAATAGCGGGGGGGAATGAGCAGTTCTTC	CASSEIAGGNEQFF
TRBD1	TRBJ1-1	TRBV5-4	NA	TGTGCCAGCAGCTCCGACAGGGTGAACACTGAAGCTTTCTTT	CASSSDRVNTEAFF
TRBD1	TRBJ1-2	TRBV9	few	TGTGCCAGCAGCGTAGTGGAGGGGGCGGGTGGCTACACCTTC	CASSVVEGAGGYTF
TRBD2	TRBJ2-7	TRBV7-3	NA	TGTGCCAGCAGCCCCCTAGCGGGAGACACCGAGCAGTACTTC	CASSPLAGDTEQYF
TRBD2	TRBJ2-3	TRBV5-6	NA	TGTGCCAGCAGCCCGGCGCCGACTAGCCGAAGCACAGATACGCAGTATTTT	CASSPAPTSRSTDTQYF
NA	TRBJ1-5	TRBV9	NA	TGTGCCAGCAGCGCAGGGGCCAGCGATAATCAGCCCCAGCATTTT	CASSAGASDNQPQHF
TRBD1	TRBJ1-4	TRBV19	NA	TGTGCCAGTAGTCCGGACAGGCATAATGAAAAACTGTTTTTT	CASSPDRHNEKLFF
NA	TRBJ1-2	TRBV6-6	few	TGTGCCAGCAGTTCACAACAGGTTAACTATGGCTACACCTTC	CASSSQQVNYGYTF
NA	TRBJ2-7	TRBV9	NA	TGTGCCAGCAGCGTGGGCCCTCCTAGCAGCTCCTACGAGCAGTACTTC	CASSVGPPSSSYEQYF
TRBD1	TRBJ1-1	TRBV18	NA	TGTGCCAGCTCGACGACGCCGGGACAGGGGATTGACACTGAAGCTTTCTTT	CASSTTPGQGIDTEAFF
TRBD1	TRBJ1-1	TRBV28	few	TGTGCCAGCAGTATGGCAGGGGGCATGGCTTTCTTT	CASSMAGGMAFF
NA	TRBJ1-6	TRBV5-6	NA	TGTGCCAGCAGCTTTCTATCCGGGGGGCTGATATATAATTCACCCCTCCACTTT	CASSFLSGGLIYNSPLHF
TRBD1	TRBJ1-1	TRBV29-1	NA	TGCAGCGTTGATCCGACAGGGGTGCGAGCTTTCTTT	CSVDPTGVRAFF
NA	TRBJ1-3	TRBV13	NA	TGTGCCAGCAGCTTAGGGGGTCATGCTGCGGCTGGAAACACCATATATTTT	CASSLGGHAAAGNTIYF
NA	TRBJ1-2	TRBV7-8	few	TGTGCCAGCAGCGTCGCGCCGCGGGGCTATGGCTACACCTTC	CASSVAPRGYGYTF
NA	TRBJ2-3	TRBV4-2	NA	TGTGCCAGCAGCCCAAAGGTCCTAGCGAGCACAGATACGCAGTATTTT	CASSPKVLASTDTQYF
NA	TRBJ1-2	TRBV6-5	NA	TGTGCCAGCAGACATCAATCCGGGTCCAACTATGGCTACACCTTC	CASRHQSGSNYGYTF
TRBD1	TRBJ1-4	TRBV7-9	NA	TGTGCCAGCAGAACCGGGACAGCAAACAATGAAAAACTGTTTTTT	CASRTGTANNEKLFF
TRBD2	TRBJ2-5	TRBV5-4	once	TGTGCCAGCAGCGGGACTAGCTTCGGGGAGACCCAGTACTTC	CASSGTSFGETQYF
NA	TRBJ2-5	TRBV5-3	few	TGTGCCAGAAGCTTGTCGGAGACCCAGTACTTC	CARSLSETQYF
TRBD2	TRBJ2-1	TRBV7-2	NA	TGTGCCAGCGGGGGACTAGCGGGGGGGTCCTACAATGAGCAGTTCTTC	CASGGLAGGSYNEQFF
TRBD2	TRBJ2-7	TRBV5-6	NA	TGTGCCAGCAGCTTGGAGGAGACTAGCGGGACGAGCCAGTACTTC	CASSLEETSGTSQYF
NA	TRBJ2-1	TRBV6-5	few	TGTGCCAGCAGTTACGGGTCAGGGCGCAACAATGAGCAGTTCTTC	CASSYGSGRNNEQFF
NA	TRBJ1-5	TRBV6-1	NA	TGTGCCAGCAGTGAAGTCAGGGTTTGGGATAGCAATCAGCCCCAGCATTTT	CASSEVRVWDSNQPQHF
NA	TRBJ1-2	TRBV2	NA	TGTGCCAGCAGTGTATTAGGGGCTAACTATGGCTACACCTTC	CASSVLGANYGYTF
TRBD1	TRBJ2-2	TRBV7-2	NA	TGTGCCAGCAGCCGTACAGGGGGACGGACCGGGGAGCTGTTTTTT	CASSRTGGRTGELFF
TRBD2	TRBJ2-3	TRBV28	NA	TGTGCCAGCAGTCGACAAACGGGGGGAGATACGCAGTATTTT	CASSRQTGGDTQYF
NA	TRBJ1-1	TRBV28	few	TGTGCCAGCAGTGACAGACTGAACACTGAAGCTTTCTTT	CASSDRLNTEAFF
NA	TRBJ1-2	TRBV27	NA	TGTGCCAGCAGTTTGGGGAGCGGCTATGGCTACACCTTC	CASSLGSGYGYTF
TRBD2	TRBJ2-1	TRBV4-1	NA	TGCGCCAGCAGCCTAAGAGGGGCTAGCGGGTTGACCTACAATGAGCAGTTCTTC	CASSLRGASGLTYNEQFF
NA	TRBJ2-3	TRBV19	NA	TGTGCCAGCCACCGAACACGCACAGATACGCAGTATTTT	CASHRTRTDTQYF
TRBD2	TRBJ2-7	TRBV29-1	NA	TGCAGCGTTGAAGCCGGGAGGGAGTACTTC	CSVEAGREYF
NA	TRBJ1-4	TRBV2	NA	TGTGCCAGCAGTAGGACAGTCGAAAAACTGTTTTTT	CASSRTVEKLFF
TRBD1	TRBJ1-2	TRBV9	NA	TGTGCCAGCAGCGATGGACAGGGGGTTATGGGGGGCTACACCTTC	CASSDGQGVMGGYTF
NA	TRBJ2-5	TRBV5-1	NA	TGCGCCAGCAGCTCTCTAGGATGGCAAGAGACCCAGTACTTC	CASSSLGWQETQYF
NA	TRBJ2-3	TRBV6-5	NA	TGTGCCACCGGACCGGGGGACACGCAGTATTTT	CATGPGDTQYF
TRBD1	TRBJ1-6	TRBV5-4	NA	TGTGCCAGCACCCTATCCCCGGGACAGGGTATATCACCCCTCCACTTT	CASTLSPGQGISPLHF
TRBD1	TRBJ1-2	TRBV9	NA	TGTGCCAGCAGCGTAGCCCCACAGGGGGCTAACTATGGCTACACCTTC	CASSVAPQGANYGYTF
NA	TRBJ2-5	TRBV7-2	NA	TGTGCCAGCAGCCCCAACCGGGGAGAGACCCAGTACTTC	CASSPNRGETQYF
NA	TRBJ1-2	TRBV5-5	many	TGTGCCAGCACCCGGGGGGGGACCAACTATGGCTACACCTTC	CASTRGGTNYGYTF
TRBD1	TRBJ1-2	TRBV7-9	NA	TGTGCCAGCAGCGGACAGGCCCTAGCTAACTATGGCTACACCTTC	CASSGQALANYGYTF
NA	TRBJ2-7	TRBV7-9	NA	TGTGCCAGCAGCGCAACCGGGAGTTCCTACGAGCAGTACTTC	CASSATGSSYEQYF
NA	TRBJ1-6	TRBV18	NA	TGTGCCACCGTGGGACAATATAATTCACCCCTCCACTTT	CATVGQYNSPLHF
NA	TRBJ2-7	TRBV4-2	NA	TGTGCCAGCAGCCAAGAGGGGGGTCAAAGGGCCGAGCAGTACTTC	CASSQEGGQRAEQYF
TRBD1	TRBJ1-2	TRBV4-3	NA	TGCGCCAGCAGCCAGGGTAGACAGGGTCTCGGTGGCTACACCTTC	CASSQGRQGLGGYTF
TRBD1	TRBJ1-1	TRBV5-4	NA	TGTGCCAGCAGCTTGTCCGGGACAGGAGAGAACACTGAAGCTTTCTTT	CASSLSGTGENTEAFF